This passage covers 25 T cell receptor beta chains from one sample sequenced in a study of cytotoxic CD8 clonotypes in ibrutinib-treated CLL. Clones were sequenced by immunoSEQ multiplex PCR, and TCRdb holds only the in-frame ones, with some missing. The table includes around 310,000 clones, around four fifths detected once. Here the sequenced sample was PBMCs, taken before ibrutinib treatment. These TCRs come from a human donor with chronic lymphocytic leukemia.

This chain joins TRBV11-2 and TRBJ2-1, with TRBD1 matching over 9 bases. This CDR3 is 14 amino acids long. After removal of 1 base from V and 9 bases from J, the junction contained 4 bases not matched to a gene. The germline CDR1 and CDR2 sequences are SGHAT and FQNNGV. CDR3 residues: CASSLVQDRGEQFF. The CDR3 bases are TGTGCCAGCAGCTTAGTGCAGGACAGGGGTGAGCAGTTCTTC.

This chain uses TRBV25-1 with TRBJ2-7, with a possible D match to TRBD2 (5 bases). The CDR3 sequence is 13 residues long. From germline, CDR1 is MGHDK and CDR2 SYGVNS. V shed 7 bases and J shed 3 bases, with 13 bases lying between them. The CDR3 loop reads CASTSRGIYEQYF. The CDR3 DNA is TGTGCCAGCACCTCACGGGGAATCTACGAGCAGTACTTC.

This chain's CDR3 is CASSALVGYEQYF. CDR3 nucleotide sequence: TGTGCCAGCAGCGCCCTCGTGGGGTACGAGCAGTACTTC. The chain couples TRBV7-2 to TRBJ2-7; D is unclear. V was shortened by 5 bases and J by 4 bases, with 12 bases between the two germline ends. This CDR3 comprises 13 residues. Germline V CDR1 and CDR2: SGHTA, FQGNSA.

The rearrangement joins TRBV2 to TRBJ2-7; D unclear. This CDR3 has 12 residues. Trimming took off 6 bases at V and 0 bases at J, with 6 bases between the two ends. Germline V gene data show CDR1 as SNHLY and CDR2 as FYNNEI. CDR3: CASRSNSYEQYF. In DNA form, the CDR3 reads TGTGCCAGCAGGAGCAACTCCTACGAGCAGTACTTC.

The J gene is TRBJ2-1, the V gene TRBV28; no clear D gene. The CDR3 has 13 amino acids. Germline lookup yields CDR1 MDHEN and CDR2 SYDVKM. V lost 6 bases and J lost 3, with 9 bases in between. Here the CDR3 DNA reads TGTGCCAGCAGACCCCCGGACTACAATGAGCAGTTCTTC. Protein product: CASRPPDYNEQFF.

This chain uses TRBV5-1 with TRBJ1-2; D remains ambiguous. Trimming removed 4 bases from V and 6 bases from J, with 16 bases in between. The CDR3 totals 14 residues. Germline CDR1 and CDR2: SGHRS and YFSETQ. CDR3 nucleotides: TGCGCCAGCAGCAACGGAGAGGGTTACGATGGCTACACCTTC. It specifies CASSNGEGYDGYTF.

The chain carries TRBV7-2 and TRBJ1-4; 9 nucleotides line up with TRBD1. Unmatched junction bases numbered 6, after V lost 0 bases and J lost 7 bases. This CDR3 region has 16 residues. In germline, CDR1 is SGHTA, CDR2 FQGNSA. CDR3 residues: CASSLAGGQGSEKLFF. The CDR3, as DNA: TGTGCCAGCAGCTTAGCGGGGGGACAGGGTAGTGAAAAACTGTTTTTT.

The genes are TRBV13 and TRBJ2-6, with 8 bases aligning to TRBD1. This CDR3 has 18 amino acids. Germline V lookup: CDR1 PRHDT, CDR2 FYEKMQ (reference sequence). Trimming took 6 bases from V and 3 from J; bases not matched to a gene: 13. CDR3: CASRHPRQGNGGANVLTF. The CDR3 nucleotides are TGTGCCAGCAGACATCCAAGACAGGGGAATGGTGGGGCCAACGTCCTGACTTTC.

The gene calls are TRBV6-5 and TRBJ2-6; 12 nucleotides line up with TRBD1. This CDR3 has 15 residues. Per the germline V gene, CDR1 is MNHEY and CDR2 is SVGAGI. V lost 8 bases, J lost 2 bases, and 1 base stayed unmatched. The CDR3 spells CASGTGGAGANVLTF. CDR3 DNA sequence: TGTGCCAGCGGGACAGGGGGCGCTGGGGCCAACGTCCTGACTTTC.

The rearrangement joins TRBV6-1 to TRBJ2-3; 8 bases map to TRBD2. The J segment lost 3 bases and the V segment lost 6 bases, leaving 8 bases of the junction unmatched. Germline CDR1 reads MNHNS; CDR2 reads SASEGT. CDR3 length: 15 amino acids. This CDR3 reads CASSSGRGGTDTQYF. CDR3 in DNA: TGTGCCAGCAGCAGCGGGAGAGGTGGGACAGATACGCAGTATTTT.

This clone was picked up one time. The chain joins TRBV25-1 to TRBJ2-1; 11 nucleotides align to TRBD1. This CDR3 comprises 15 residues. Germline V gives CDR1 MGHDK, CDR2 SYGVNS. V shed 6 bases, J shed 4 bases, and the junction held 5 bases outside the gene matches. This chain's CDR3 is CASSPGTGGYNEQFF. CDR3 sequence (DNA): TGTGCCAGCAGCCCCGGGACAGGGGGATACAATGAGCAGTTCTTC.

The chain is built from TRBV28 and TRBJ1-4; D is undetermined. CDR1 and CDR2 (germline): MDHEN, SYDVKM. The CDR3 is made up of 12 amino acids. Between the trimmed V and J ends, which lost 8 bases and 8 bases, there was a span of 12 bases. The CDR3 nucleotides are TGTGCCAGCTCCACGTCGGGGGAAAAACTGTTTTTT. It codes for CASSTSGEKLFF.

This clone was counted between two and nine times. V is TRBV5-1 and J is TRBJ1-1; D possibly corresponds to TRBD1 (5 bases). Per the germline V gene, CDR1 is SGHRS and CDR2 is YFSETQ. This CDR3 contains 13 residues. Trimming cost V 3 bases and J 5 bases, with 11 bases left between them. CDR3 DNA: TGCGCCAGCAGCTCAGGGCAGCGGACTGAAGCTTTCTTT. Protein sequence: CASSSGQRTEAFF.

The chain recombines TRBV6-5 with TRBJ1-4; D unclear. V was pared by 5 bases and J by 6 bases, with 10 bases between. This CDR3 region has 13 residues. CDR1 and CDR2 from the germline V gene are MNHEY and SVGAGI. In nucleotides, the CDR3 is TGTGCCAGCAGTGTGGTTCCGGATGAAAAACTGTTTTTT. Protein sequence: CASSVVPDEKLFF.

The chain has TRBV14 and TRBJ1-5; unclear D gene. V was shortened by 5 bases and J by 3 bases, with 8 bases between the two germline ends. The CDR3 totals 13 residues. Germline loops: CDR1 SGHDN, CDR2 FVKESK. The DNA of the CDR3 is TGTGCCAGCAGCAAAAGCTTCAATCAGCCCCAGCATTTT. It specifies CASSKSFNQPQHF.

This clone was picked up one time. This chain uses TRBV9 with TRBJ2-6; D ambiguous. V lost 5 bases to trimming and J lost 1 base, with 7 bases between them. Germline V lookup: CDR1 SGDLS, CDR2 YYNGEE. The CDR3 totals 14 residues. CDR3 coding DNA: TGTGCCAGCAGGTCCTGGTCTGGGGCCAACGTCCTGACTTTC. Translation gives CASRSWSGANVLTF.

The genes are TRBV7-2 and TRBJ2-7; 7 nucleotides align to TRBD2. Per the germline V gene, CDR1 is SGHTA and CDR2 is FQGNSA. This CDR3 has 15 residues. Trimming took 2 bases from V and 3 from J; bases not matched to a gene: 7. CDR3 sequence reads: CASSLSGTTDYEQYF. The CDR3 DNA is TGTGCCAGCAGCTTATCCGGGACTACAGACTACGAGCAGTACTTC.

This sequence joins TRBV7-2 and TRBJ1-2; 8 bases align to TRBD1. Per germline, CDR1 SGHTA and CDR2 FQGNSA. This CDR3 has 14 residues. V was clipped by 5 bases and J by 7 bases; unmatched bases: 9. The DNA of the CDR3 is TGTGCCAGCAGCACGCGGACAGGGTCGGGTGGCTACACCTTC. Translation: CASSTRTGSGGYTF.

The chain has TRBV19 and TRBJ1-5, with unresolved D. V was shortened by 6 bases and J by 6 bases, with 9 bases between the two germline ends. Germline assignment: CDR1 LNHDA and CDR2 SQIVND (reference sequence). The CDR3 is 12 residues long. This CDR3 is CASRIGFQPQHF. The CDR3 DNA follows: TGTGCCAGTAGGATCGGTTTTCAGCCCCAGCATTTT. The full variable domain, in which reference TRBV19 and TRBJ1-5 provide the parts outside the CDR3, is DGGITQSPKYLFRKEGQNVTLSCEQNLNHDAMYWYRQDPGQGLRLIYYSQIVNDFQKGDIAEGYSVSREKKESFPLTVTSAQKNPTAFYLCASRIGFQPQHFGDGTRLSIL.

V and J are TRBV27 and TRBJ2-1; 7 bases fit TRBD1. Germline V gives CDR1 MNHEY, CDR2 SMNVEV (reference sequence). This CDR3 has 16 residues. J was trimmed by 1 base and V by 2 bases; bases with no gene match: 5. This CDR3 is CASSLERGRSYNEQFF. CDR3 DNA sequence: TGTGCCAGCAGTTTAGAAAGGGGGCGATCCTACAATGAGCAGTTCTTC.

The rearrangement links TRBV30 to TRBJ1-2; D not certain. Germline CDR1 GTSNPN, CDR2 SVGIG (reference sequence). The V end was cut by 0 bases, the J end by 2 bases, with 4 bases between. The CDR3 is made up of 12 amino acids. CDR3 DNA: TGTGCCTGGAGTGTTCGAAACTATGGCTACACCTTC. Protein sequence: CAWSVRNYGYTF.

This clone was counted between two and nine times. The CDR3, as DNA: TGTGCCAGCAGGCCGGGACACCAAAGATTGACCGGGGAGCTGTTTTTT. Its translation is CASRPGHQRLTGELFF. This chain joins TRBV28 and TRBJ2-2; maybe TRBD1 (6 bases). V gave up 6 bases and J gave up 5 bases, with 19 bases separating them. CDR1 MDHEN and CDR2 SYDVKM come from the germline V gene. The CDR3 has 16 residues.

This chain connects TRBV5-1 to TRBJ2-7; 8 bases are shared with TRBD1. The CDR3 is made up of 14 amino acids. V lost 2 bases and J lost 6; bases outside the gene matches: 7. Germline lookup yields CDR1 SGHRS and CDR2 YFSETQ. The CDR3 region is CASSFPDRASEQYF. CDR3 nucleotide sequence: TGCGCCAGCAGCTTTCCGGACAGGGCCTCCGAGCAGTACTTC. Based on the CDR3 plus reference TRBV5-1 and TRBJ2-7, the full variable domain is KAGVTQTPRYLIKTRGQQVTLSCSPISGHRSVSWYQQTPGQGLQFLFEYFSETQRNKGNFPGRFSGRQFSNSRSEMNVSTLELGDSALYLCASSFPDRASEQYFGPGTRLTVT.

The chain combines TRBV6-1 with TRBJ2-1; 7 bases are shared with TRBD1. V trimming: 4 bases; J trimming: 10 bases; junction bases outside the gene matches: 7. CDR1 MNHNS and CDR2 SASEGT come from the germline V gene. CDR3 length: 13 residues. CDR3 sequence: CASSVQGLDEQFF. CDR3 in DNA: TGTGCCAGCAGTGTACAGGGGTTGGACGAGCAGTTCTTC.

The chain employs TRBV25-1 and TRBJ2-7; 7 nucleotides align to TRBD2. V was pared by 5 bases and J by 0 bases, with 7 bases of the junction left unmatched. This CDR3 is built from 15 residues. Germline assignment: CDR1 MGHDK and CDR2 SYGVNS. The CDR3 coding sequence is TGTGCCAGCAGTAGGTCGGGAGGAACCTCCTACGAGCAGTACTTC. It codes for CASSRSGGTSYEQYF.